The next 4 T cell receptor beta chains were all read from a single sample in a study of human T cells and chemical hapten exposure. Specified time point: patch test 1, 2 weeks after DPC sensitization. Documented treatment: therapeutic diphenylcyclopropenone sensitization with weekly scalp DPC. TCRdb independently ran MiXCR on the RACE reads; one entry per CDR3 protein. Of some 400,000 distinct CDR3 sequences in the sample, about 4.8% were seen once. The input for sequencing was whole blood, taken in connection with sensitization to the hapten diphenylcyclopropenone (DPC). These receptor sequences come from a woman between 50 and 59 years old with alopecia areata. Some clones in this sample may be carry-over from other donors' samples.

This clonotype was recorded many times. The chain couples TRBV5-1 to TRBJ1-5; 10 bases line up with TRBD1. The CDR3 consists of 17 residues. Germline CDR1 and CDR2: SGHRS and YFSETQ. V was clipped by 3 bases and J by 4 bases; unmatched bases: 10. The CDR3 region has the DNA TGCGCCAGCAGCTCGTCCCGGGACAGGGGTCTGAATCAGCCCCAGCATTTT. This sequence encodes CASSSSRDRGLNQPQHF.

In its sample, this clonotype was seen many times. Written as DNA, the CDR3 is TGCAAGGTACCCATGAACACTGAAGCTTTCTTT. Amino acid sequence: CKVPMNTEAFF. The chain is built from TRBV20-1 and TRBJ1-1; no reliable D call. The CDR3 has 11 amino acids. Germline CDR1 and CDR2: DFQATT and SNEGSKA (reference sequence).

The chain has TRBV24-1 and TRBJ1-2; 7 nucleotides match TRBD1. The CDR3 is 14 residues long. V lost 4 bases and J lost 8; bases outside the gene matches: 9. Per germline, CDR1 KGHDR and CDR2 SFDVKD. The chain's CDR3 is CATSEGTAAGGYTF. The CDR3 DNA follows: TGTGCCACCAGTGAGGGGACAGCCGCTGGGGGCTACACCTTC.

This clonotype was observed a few times. The CDR3 sequence is CATSREGASGGTQYF. DNA of the CDR3: TGTGCCACCAGCAGAGAAGGTGCTAGCGGGGGGACGCAGTATTTT. The rearrangement uses TRBV15 and TRBJ2-3, with TRBD2 identical over 11 bases. With V trimmed by 0 bases and J by 9 bases, 5 bases remained unmatched. The CDR3 totals 15 residues. CDR1 and CDR2 (germline): LNHNV, YYDKDF (reference sequence).